This T cell receptor (beta chain) was identified during a study of blood T cell repertoires in COVID-19. In the study overall: Samples came from the United States, Italy and Spain, spanning acute and convalescent COVID-19.

The assay was immunoSEQ multiplex PCR, and TCRdb's table has in-frame clones only and misses some. This sample yields about 200,000 clones, of which roughly nine tenths are seen a single time; 2% to 2.5% belongs to the top ten. Individuals aged 18 to 89 years were recruited from about two dozen US areas. Germline CDR1 reads MNHEY; CDR2 reads SMNVEV (reference sequence). V shed 3 bases, J shed 6 bases, and the junction held 10 bases outside the gene matches. This CDR3 is built from 17 residues. The V call is TRBV27, the J call TRBJ2-3; 12 bases are a match to TRBD2. This receptor was identified in a woman aged 25 to 39 who had recovered from COVID-19. Material for sequencing was PBMCs or T cells enriched from blood (not recorded which). Written as DNA, the CDR3 is TGTGCCAGCAGTTTGGGTCTTAGGACTAGCGGGAAGGATACGCAGTATTTT. It yields the protein CASSLGLRTSGKDTQYF.